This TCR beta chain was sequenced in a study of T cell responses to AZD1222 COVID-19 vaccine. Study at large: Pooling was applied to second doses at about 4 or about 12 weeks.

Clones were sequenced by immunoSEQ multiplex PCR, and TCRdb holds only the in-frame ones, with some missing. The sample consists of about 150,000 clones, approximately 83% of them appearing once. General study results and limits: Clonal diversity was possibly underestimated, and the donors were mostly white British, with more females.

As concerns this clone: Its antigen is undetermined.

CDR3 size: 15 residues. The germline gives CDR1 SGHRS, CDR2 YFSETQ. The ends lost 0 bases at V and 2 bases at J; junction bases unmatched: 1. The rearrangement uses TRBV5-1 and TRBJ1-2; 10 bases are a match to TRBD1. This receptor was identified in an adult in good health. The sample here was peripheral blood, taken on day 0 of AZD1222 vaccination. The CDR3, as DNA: TGCGCCAGCAGCTTGGGACAGGGGGCGAACTATGGCTACACCTTC. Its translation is CASSLGQGANYGYTF.